This is a list of T cell receptor beta chains from one sample in a study of blood T cell repertoires in COVID-19. Assay: immunoSEQ multiplex PCR; the TCRdb copy retains only in-frame clones and omits some. The sample consists of 80,000 to 100,000 clones, about 90% of them appearing once. The sequencing sample was made of peripheral blood. The receptor set was obtained from a human donor with COVID-19, enrolled during active disease. The donor label of this sample is uncertain. CDR3s include the opening cysteine and the closing phenylalanine or tryptophan. A D gene is named only where the DNA matches it firmly. Clone size is shown for a subset of rows, as once, few, many or a class of expanded clone.

TRBJ1-1,TRBV19,few,TRBD1,CASSIGTGRNTEAFF,TGTGCCAGTAGTATTGGGACAGGGAGGAACACTGAAGCTTTCTTT
TRBJ2-5,TRBV19,-,-,CATSRGAQETQYF,TGTGCCACTTCCCGGGGGGCCCAAGAGACCCAGTACTTC
TRBJ1-6,TRBV28,-,-,CASSLEYNSPLHF,TGTGCCAGCAGTTTGGAGTATAATTCACCCCTCCACTTT
TRBJ1-6,TRBV5-4,-,-,CASSLTGIESPLHF,TGTGCCAGCAGCTTGACAGGGATCGAATCACCCCTCCACTTT
TRBJ1-1,TRBV30,-,TRBD1,CAWKLRDRGGLTEAFF,TGTGCCTGGAAACTCCGGGACAGGGGAGGACTCACTGAAGCTTTCTTT
TRBJ1-2,TRBV27,-,TRBD1,CASSTRQGADGYTF,TGTGCCAGCAGTACCCGACAGGGGGCAGATGGCTACACCTTC
TRBJ1-1,TRBV28,large,TRBD1,CASSLQGASNTEAFF,TGTGCCAGCAGTTTGCAGGGGGCTTCGAACACTGAAGCTTTCTTT
TRBJ1-2,TRBV14,-,-,CASSLQRDYGYTF,TGTGCCAGCAGTTTACAGAGGGATTATGGCTACACCTTC
TRBJ2-5,TRBV29-1,-,-,CSVESLLRAQYF,TGCAGCGTTGAATCCCTCTTGCGAGCCCAGTACTTC
TRBJ2-5,TRBV5-5,-,-,CASSFNSGETQYF,TGTGCCAGCAGCTTTAATAGCGGTGAGACCCAGTACTTC
TRBJ2-5,TRBV7-2,-,-,CASSLSLVKETQYF,TGTGCCAGCAGCTTATCCCTAGTGAAAGAGACCCAGTACTTC
TRBJ1-1,TRBV6-7,-,-,CASSYSERCPNTEAFF,TGTGCCAGCAGTTACAGTGAGAGGTGTCCGAACACTGAAGCTTTCTTT
TRBJ2-1,TRBV6-6,-,-,CASSYPMPRSNEQFF,TGTGCCAGCAGTTATCCCATGCCCCGCAGCAATGAGCAGTTCTTC
TRBJ1-2,TRBV10-3,-,-,CAISSENYGYTF,TGTGCCATCAGTTCAGAAAACTATGGCTACACCTTC
TRBJ1-3,TRBV11-1,-,-,CASSDRRGSGNTIYF,TGTGCCAGCAGCGACCGACGGGGCTCTGGAAACACCATATATTTT
TRBJ2-3,TRBV5-1,-,TRBD2,CASSLGTSGTTDTQYF,TGCGCCAGCAGCTTGGGGACTAGCGGGACAACAGATACGCAGTATTTT
TRBJ2-4,TRBV7-2,-,TRBD1,CASRMTGDDIQYF,TGTGCCAGCAGAATGACAGGGGACGACATTCAGTACTTC
TRBJ2-1,TRBV7-8,-,TRBD2,CASTHGTLSGVSSYNEQFF,TGTGCCAGCACCCACGGTACATTGAGCGGGGTGAGCTCCTACAATGAGCAGTTCTTC
TRBJ1-1,TRBV18,-,-,CASSPGTPNTEAFF,TGTGCCAGCTCACCGGGGACACCGAACACTGAAGCTTTCTTT
TRBJ1-1,TRBV18,-,TRBD1,CASSPERTGEAFF,TGTGCCAGCTCACCAGAACGGACAGGTGAAGCTTTCTTT
TRBJ2-7,TRBV19,-,-,CASSLDSSYEQYF,TGTGCCAGTAGTCTAGACAGCTCCTACGAGCAGTACTTC
TRBJ2-5,TRBV7-9,-,-,CASSGWGGETQYF,TGTGCCAGCAGCGGGTGGGGCGGCGAGACCCAGTACTTC
TRBJ1-2,TRBV6-5,-,TRBD1,CASSRGQGGGYTF,TGTGCCAGCAGCCGGGGACAGGGTGGGGGCTACACCTTC
TRBJ2-5,TRBV28,-,-,CASSPPHGRVTQYF,TGTGCCAGCAGTCCCCCTCATGGCAGGGTAACCCAGTACTTC
TRBJ2-3,TRBV6-1,-,-,CASSEGAGGRTDTQYF,TGTGCCAGCAGTGAAGGGGCAGGCGGGCGCACAGATACGCAGTATTTT
TRBJ2-5,TRBV28,-,TRBD1,CASSYSGQGRRETQYF,TGTGCCAGCAGTTACTCCGGACAGGGGCGTCGAGAGACCCAGTACTTC
TRBJ1-5,TRBV5-1,-,-,CASSPGQGGQPQHF,TGCGCCAGCAGCCCTGGCCAGGGAGGTCAGCCCCAGCATTTT
TRBJ2-5,TRBV7-3,-,-,CASSLVSQETQYF,TGTGCCAGCAGCTTGGTCAGCCAAGAGACCCAGTACTTC
TRBJ2-3,TRBV9,-,TRBD2,CASSAYGGSGVTDTQYF,TGTGCCAGCAGCGCCTATGGGGGGAGCGGGGTCACAGATACGCAGTATTTT
TRBJ1-2,TRBV6-5,-,TRBD1,CASSSGQGATNYGYTF,TGTGCCAGCAGTTCGGGACAGGGGGCCACTAACTATGGCTACACCTTC
TRBJ2-2,TRBV12-5,few,TRBD1,CASGPGTGDTGELFF,TGTGCTAGTGGTCCCGGGACAGGGGACACCGGGGAGCTGTTTTTT
TRBJ2-3,TRBV19,-,-,CASSIWGFTDTQYF,TGTGCCAGTAGTATTTGGGGCTTCACAGATACGCAGTATTTT
TRBJ2-2,TRBV9,-,-,CASSVAVPLDTGELFF,TGTGCCAGCAGCGTAGCAGTGCCCCTGGACACCGGGGAGCTGTTTTTT
TRBJ1-2,TRBV6-5,-,-,CASSYSLGAVDYGYTF,TGTGCCAGCAGTTACTCTTTGGGGGCTGTGGACTATGGCTACACCTTC
TRBJ2-3,TRBV5-1,-,TRBD1,CASSLALGTGADTQYF,TGCGCCAGCAGCTTGGCCCTCGGGACAGGGGCAGATACGCAGTATTTT
TRBJ1-2,TRBV28,once,-,CASSPGPVVSYGYTF,TGTGCCAGCAGCCCAGGGCCGGTTGTTTCTTATGGCTACACCTTC
TRBJ2-3,TRBV6-5,once,-,CASTARTRTDTQYF,TGTGCCAGCACCGCCCGGACTCGCACAGATACGCAGTATTTT
TRBJ2-7,TRBV28,-,TRBD2,CATLAGAGLNEQYF,TGTGCCACCCTAGCGGGAGCAGGGTTAAACGAGCAGTACTTC
TRBJ1-1,TRBV11-2,-,-,CASSPFGAPEAFF,TGTGCCAGCAGCCCGTTTGGGGCCCCTGAAGCTTTCTTT
TRBJ1-3,TRBV7-6,-,TRBD1,CASSLIDRAGNTIYF,TGTGCCAGCAGCTTGATAGACAGGGCTGGAAACACCATATATTTT
TRBJ1-5,TRBV2,few,-,CASSDRNQPQHF,TGTGCCAGCTCGGACAGAAATCAGCCCCAGCATTTT
TRBJ1-4,TRBV4-1,-,-,CASSQGGQTPLFF,TGCGCCAGCAGCCAAGGGGGACAAACCCCACTGTTTTTT
TRBJ1-3,TRBV7-9,-,-,CASSTSTRGRRNTIYF,TGTGCCAGCAGCACTTCCACGCGGGGGCGCCGAAACACCATATATTTT
TRBJ2-5,TRBV6-5,-,-,CASSYRGKETQYF,TGTGCCAGCAGTTACAGGGGGAAAGAGACCCAGTACTTC
TRBJ2-2,TRBV19,-,TRBD2,CASSLGLAGGSNTGELFF,TGTGCCAGTAGTTTGGGACTAGCGGGAGGGTCGAACACCGGGGAGCTGTTTTTT
TRBJ2-1,TRBV2,-,TRBD1,CASTLRRDSTYNEQFF,TGTGCCAGCACTCTACGCCGGGACAGCACGTACAATGAGCAGTTCTTC
TRBJ2-7,TRBV6-5,-,TRBD1,CASSSTTGKLNEQYF,TGTGCCAGCAGTTCCACGACAGGGAAACTCAACGAGCAGTACTTC
TRBJ1-2,TRBV5-6,-,TRBD1,CASSLGGQGAYGYTF,TGTGCCAGCAGCTTGGGGGGACAGGGCGCCTATGGCTACACCTTC
TRBJ2-5,TRBV20-1,-,-,CSASIPGARKETQYF,TGCAGTGCTAGTATTCCAGGGGCCCGAAAGGAGACCCAGTACTTC
TRBJ1-2,TRBV30,-,-,CAWSEPWEVGYTF,TGTGCCTGGAGTGAACCTTGGGAGGTTGGCTACACCTTC
TRBJ1-4,TRBV5-5,-,-,CASSQGANEKLFF,TGTGCCAGCAGCCAGGGTGCTAATGAAAAACTGTTTTTT
TRBJ1-2,TRBV7-7,-,TRBD1,CASSLEGLGDRGLLYGYTF,TGTGCTAGCAGCTTAGAGGGGTTAGGGGACAGGGGCCTGCTTTATGGCTACACCTTC
TRBJ2-1,TRBV6-1,-,TRBD1,CASSEFQGAAYNEQFF,TGTGCCAGCAGTGAATTTCAGGGGGCCGCCTACAATGAGCAGTTCTTC